This TCR beta chain was captured by sequencing in a study of blood T cell repertoires in COVID-19. On the study more broadly: Italy, Spain and the United States were the sources of the convalescent and acute COVID-19 samples.

In the authors' methods: By means of reference gene primer amplification, nucleated cell counts were estimated. Generated by immunoSEQ multiplex PCR, the TCRdb table keeps only in-frame clones and is missing some. That table is the source of V, J and clone size, and D and trimming were worked out from the DNA. The sample has some 390,000 clones; around 87% are singletons. Germline V gene lookup returns CDR1 SEHNR and CDR2 FQNEAQ (reference sequence). Between the trimmed V and J ends, which lost 3 bases and 1 base, there was a span of 12 bases. This CDR3 has 15 residues. Patients of the Seattle cohort, enrolled during active infection, were followed longitudinally. This clone was recorded a few times.

V is TRBV7-9 and J is TRBJ1-1; D ambiguous. The TCR was taken from a woman aged 60-70 years with COVID-19, enrolled during active disease. Sequencing was done on a sample of peripheral blood. The CDR3 is CASSFNLGPNTEAFF. DNA for the CDR3: TGTGCCAGCAGCTTTAATTTGGGCCCGAACACTGAAGCTTTCTTT. Full variable domain (missing parts from reference TRBV7-9 and TRBJ1-1): DTGVSQNPRHKITKRGQNVTFRCDPISEHNRLYWYRQTLGQGPEFLTYFQNEAQLEKSRLLSDRFSAERPKGSFSTLEIQRTEQGDSAMYLCASSFNLGPNTEAFFGQGTRLTVV.